A selection of T cell receptor beta chains follows, all from one sample in a study of cytomegalovirus exposure and HLA in healthy donors. Using immunoSEQ multiplex PCR, the repertoire was profiled, and TCRdb retains in-frame clones only, with some absent. The sample carries about 190,000 clones, over 70% recorded once. Sequencing was performed on PBMCs. The receptors derive from a woman aged 18-30 years in good health and CMV-seropositive. Each CDR3 is given with its conserved first and last residue. D genes are given only for firm matches. Size tells how often a clone was seen (once, few, many) or the class of an expanded clone, and some rows leave it out.

v_gene,j_gene,d_gene,abundance,CDR3nt,CDR3aa
TRBV5-4,TRBJ1-2,TRBD1,once,TGTGCCAGCAGCAGACGGGACAGCGCTAACTATGGCTACACCTTC,CASSRRDSANYGYTF
TRBV5-6,TRBJ1-2,.,.,TGTGCCAGCAGCCTCGGGAGCATCTATGGCTACACCTTC,CASSLGSIYGYTF
TRBV30,TRBJ1-1,.,.,TGTGCCTGTGACCGGGACATTCAGGATGAAGCTTTCTTT,CACDRDIQDEAFF
TRBV28,TRBJ2-2,.,.,TGTGCCAGCAGTCCCGGGGGTCCACCGACCGGGGAGCTGTTTTTT,CASSPGGPPTGELFF
TRBV7-9,TRBJ2-5,TRBD1,.,TGTGCCAGCAGCTTAGGTACAGGGGGTTCGGTGGAGACCCAGTACTTC,CASSLGTGGSVETQYF
TRBV21-1,TRBJ2-1,.,.,TGTGCCAGCAGCAAAGAAACAGGCAGCAATGAGCAGTTCTTC,CASSKETGSNEQFF
TRBV6-1,TRBJ2-7,.,.,TGTGCCAGCAGTGAAGCCCAGGGTCTCCACTACGAGCAGTACTTC,CASSEAQGLHYEQYF
TRBV6-4,TRBJ2-1,TRBD1,.,TGTGCCAGCAGTGACGGGCAGGGGGCGAATGAGCAGTTCTTC,CASSDGQGANEQFF
TRBV19,TRBJ2-1,.,.,TGTGCCAGTAGTGGGGCAGGAATGTCCTACAATGAGCAGTTCTTC,CASSGAGMSYNEQFF
TRBV6-5,TRBJ1-5,TRBD1,.,TGTGCCAGCAAAGAGACAGGGTTCAGCAATCAGCCCCAGCATTTT,CASKETGFSNQPQHF
TRBV5-6,TRBJ1-4,.,.,TGTGCCAGCAGCTTGGCCAGCGGGGAAAAACTGTTTTTT,CASSLASGEKLFF
TRBV19,TRBJ1-5,.,.,TGTGCCAGTAGCGACTATAGCAATCAGCCCCAGCATTTT,CASSDYSNQPQHF
TRBV6-1,TRBJ2-5,TRBD1,.,TGTGCCAGCAGTGTAGACAGGGGTGGAGAGACCCAGTACTTC,CASSVDRGGETQYF
TRBV5-4,TRBJ1-3,.,.,TGTGCCAGCAGCTTCCGCAGGGGAGATGGTGGAAACACCATATATTTT,CASSFRRGDGGNTIYF
TRBV15,TRBJ2-3,.,.,TGTGCCACCAGCAGAGATGGTAAGGAGACAGATACGCAGTATTTT,CATSRDGKETDTQYF
TRBV28,TRBJ1-4,.,.,TGTGCCAGAGGGGGAATAGGCGAAAAACTGTTTTTT,CARGGIGEKLFF
TRBV28,TRBJ1-5,.,.,TGTGCCAGCAGTTTCGTCGAGGATCAGCCCCAGCATTTT,CASSFVEDQPQHF
TRBV30,TRBJ1-1,.,.,TGTGCCTGGATTGGAAACAGTGCTGAAGCTTTCTTT,CAWIGNSAEAFF
TRBV6-6,TRBJ2-3,.,.,TGTGCCAGCAGTCTCAGCGTTGAGACAGATACGCAGTATTTT,CASSLSVETDTQYF
TRBV2,TRBJ2-2,.,.,TGTGCCAGCACCCCATTGCCGGGGGCGAACACCGGGGAGCTGTTTTTT,CASTPLPGANTGELFF
TRBV13,TRBJ1-2,.,once,TGTGCCAGCAGTCTAGTCTATGGCTACACCTTC,CASSLVYGYTF
TRBV7-2,TRBJ1-6,.,.,TGTGCCAGCAGCTTAAAGGGGCAGGGATCGTCACCCCTCCACTTT,CASSLKGQGSSPLHF
TRBV13,TRBJ1-1,TRBD1,.,TGTGCCAGCAGCTCCAAAGACAGGGCCAACACTGAAGCTTTCTTT,CASSSKDRANTEAFF
TRBV5-1,TRBJ1-2,.,.,TGCGCCAGCAGCTTGGTAGGGGACAAAAACTATGGCTACACCTTC,CASSLVGDKNYGYTF
TRBV7-6,TRBJ1-1,TRBD1,.,TGTGCCAGCAGCCCATCCGGACAGGGGGCGGAATTGAACACTGAAGCTTTCTTT,CASSPSGQGAELNTEAFF
TRBV15,TRBJ2-1,TRBD1,.,TGTGCCACCAGCAAAGCAGGGGGCTGGGGCTATAATGAGCAGTTCTTC,CATSKAGGWGYNEQFF
TRBV5-1,TRBJ2-2,TRBD2,.,TGCGCCAGCAGCCCAGCGGGGGGGCCTAACACCGGGGAGCTGTTTTTT,CASSPAGGPNTGELFF